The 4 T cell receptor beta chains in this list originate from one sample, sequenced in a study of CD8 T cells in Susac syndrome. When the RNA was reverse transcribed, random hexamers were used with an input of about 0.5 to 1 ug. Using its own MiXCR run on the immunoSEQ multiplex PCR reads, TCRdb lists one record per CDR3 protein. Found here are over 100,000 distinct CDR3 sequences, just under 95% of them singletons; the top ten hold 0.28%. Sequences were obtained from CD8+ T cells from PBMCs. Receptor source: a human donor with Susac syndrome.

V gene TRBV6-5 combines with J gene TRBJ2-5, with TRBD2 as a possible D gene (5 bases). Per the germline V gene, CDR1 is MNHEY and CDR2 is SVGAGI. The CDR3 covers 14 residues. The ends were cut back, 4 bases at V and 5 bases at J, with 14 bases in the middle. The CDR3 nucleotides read TGTGCCAGCAGTTCCTGGACTGACTTGGAGACCCAGTACTTC. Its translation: CASSSWTDLETQYF.

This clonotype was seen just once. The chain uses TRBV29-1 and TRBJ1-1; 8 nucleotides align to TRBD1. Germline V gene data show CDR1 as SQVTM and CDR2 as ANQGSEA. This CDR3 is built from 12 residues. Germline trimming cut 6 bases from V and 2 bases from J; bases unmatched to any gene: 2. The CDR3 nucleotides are TGCAGCGTGGGGACAGGAAACACTGAAGCTTTCTTT. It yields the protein CSVGTGNTEAFF.

CDR3: CASSIRGTEQFF. The CDR3 DNA reads as TGTGCCAGTAGTATTAGAGGGACAGAGCAGTTCTTC. The V gene is TRBV19, the J gene TRBJ2-1; a weak D match, TRBD1 (6 bases). This CDR3 is 12 amino acids long. Germline V gene sequence: CDR1 LNHDA, CDR2 SQIVND (reference sequence). The ends were cut back, 3 bases at V and 10 bases at J, with 10 bases in the middle.

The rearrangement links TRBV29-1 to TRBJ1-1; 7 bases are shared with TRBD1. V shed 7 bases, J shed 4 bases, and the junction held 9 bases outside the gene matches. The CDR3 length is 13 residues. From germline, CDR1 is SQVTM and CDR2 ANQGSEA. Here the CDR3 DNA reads TGCAGCGCAACCGACAGGGTGGGCACTGAAGCTTTCTTT. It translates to CSATDRVGTEAFF.